Listed here are 28 T cell receptor beta chains from one sample, sequenced in a study of beta chain features in type 1 diabetes. Their cognate antigens are unknown. Study-level findings and limits: Shortening that was moderate but significant affected the TCRB CDR3s of Type 1 diabetes patients in all four CD4+ subsets.

Of the isolated RNA, all was reverse transcribed, and so the sequenced material was expressed TCRB transcripts. Some clones are missing from TCRdb's copy, which holds only in-frame ones; the method was immunoSEQ multiplex PCR. The table includes about 340,000 clones, roughly 13% detected once. The sequenced material came from naive CD4+ T cells from blood. The receptors stem from a woman in her late teens or twenties with type 1 diabetes.

This clone was picked up a small number of times. The DNA of the CDR3 is TGCAGTGCTAGAAGGACAGCTGAAGCTTTCTTT. As protein: CSARRTAEAFF. This rearrangement joins TRBV20-1 to TRBJ1-1; possibly TRBD1 for D (6 bases). The germline V gene encodes CDR1 DFQATT and CDR2 SNEGSKA (reference sequence). V was cut by 2 bases and J by 6 bases, with 7 bases left in between. The CDR3 spans 11 residues.

This chain connects TRBV7-9 to TRBJ1-5; 7 nucleotides agree with TRBD1. Germline CDR1 is SEHNR and CDR2 is FQNEAQ (reference sequence). With V trimmed by 5 bases and J by 5 bases, 6 bases remained unmatched. The CDR3 length is 14 residues. CDR3: CASSPQGTDQPQHF. The CDR3 coding sequence is TGTGCCAGCAGCCCACAGGGGACCGATCAGCCCCAGCATTTT.

This clone has a handful of counts. The chain couples TRBV13 to TRBJ2-7; 13 nucleotides match TRBD2. This CDR3 spans 16 amino acids. CDR1 and CDR2 (germline): PRHDT, FYEKMQ (reference sequence). With V trimmed by 4 bases and J by 9 bases, 12 bases remained unmatched. The CDR3 DNA reads as TGTGCCAGCAGCTCCTTGGGGACTAGCGGGATATTCGGGCAGTACGTC. It yields the protein CASSSLGTSGIFGQYV.

V usage is TRBV30 and J usage is TRBJ1-1; maybe TRBD1 (5 bases). The germline V gene encodes CDR1 GTSNPN and CDR2 SVGIG (reference sequence). V was trimmed by 3 bases and J by 0 bases, leaving 11 bases between them. The CDR3 has 14 amino acids. The CDR3 nucleotides are TGTGCCTGGAGGGGGACTGGGATGAACACTGAAGCTTTCTTT. Translation gives CAWRGTGMNTEAFF.

The J gene is TRBJ2-3, the V gene TRBV10-3, with TRBD1 matching 9 bases. Germline assignment: CDR1 ENHRY and CDR2 SYGVKD. The CDR3 is 15 amino acids. The ends lost 6 bases at V and 4 bases at J; junction bases unmatched: 8. This CDR3 reads CAIRPGQGFADTQYF. In nucleotides, the CDR3 is TGTGCCATCAGACCGGGACAGGGCTTCGCAGATACGCAGTATTTT.

This clone has a handful of counts. The chain employs TRBV7-1 and TRBJ2-2; 10 bases map to TRBD2. TRBV7-1 counts as an open reading frame of uncertain function. V trimming: 2 bases; J trimming: 0 bases; junction bases outside the gene matches: 24. The length of the CDR3 is 24 residues. The chain's CDR3 is CASSSPQDGGLARILPPNTGELFF. CDR3 coding DNA: TGTGCCAGCAGCTCACCCCAGGATGGGGGACTAGCGAGGATCCTACCTCCGAACACCGGGGAGCTGTTTTTT.

This chain links TRBV13 with TRBJ1-5, with D perhaps matching TRBD1 (5 bases). Germline V gene lookup returns CDR1 PRHDT and CDR2 FYEKMQ (reference sequence). The CDR3 is 14 residues long. V lost 5 bases to trimming and J lost 9 bases, with 17 bases between them. CDR3 nucleotide sequence: TGTGCCAGCAGCAGGGGTCCCAACTTGTCGCCCCAGCATTTT. Translation gives CASSRGPNLSPQHF.

The chain uses TRBV18 and TRBJ2-5; TRBD1 matches at 9 bases. The germline V gene has CDR1 KGHSH and CDR2 LQKENI. This CDR3 has 14 amino acids. V shed 4 bases and J 7 bases; nucleotides not matched to a gene: 7. CDR3 DNA sequence: TGTGCCAGCTCACGGGACAGGGCCCCAGTGACCCAGTACTTC. Encoded protein: CASSRDRAPVTQYF.

Only a few counts were recorded for this clone. This chain joins TRBV6-6 and TRBJ2-1; 12 bases agree with TRBD2. The length of the CDR3 is 13 residues. Looked up from germline, CDR1 is MNHNY and CDR2 is SVGAGI (reference sequence). Trimming cost V 6 bases and J 9 bases; bases outside gene matches: 3. This CDR3 is CASRLAGGSEQFF. Written as DNA, the CDR3 is TGTGCCAGCAGACTAGCGGGAGGCAGTGAGCAGTTCTTC.

V is TRBV2 and J is TRBJ1-1, with D possibly TRBD1 on 6 matching bases. The germline V and J ends were trimmed by 9 bases and 5 bases, with 19 bases remaining between them. The germline CDR1 and CDR2 sequences are SNHLY and FYNNEI. This CDR3 comprises 14 residues. The CDR3 coding sequence is TGTGCCAGTACCCGAGACCGACAGGTAACTGAAGCTTTCTTT. Its translation is CASTRDRQVTEAFF.

This clone was detected only a few times. The rearrangement uses TRBV19 and TRBJ2-1, with 12 bases that match TRBD2. V dropped 5 bases and J dropped 4; count of bases not matched to a gene: 6. This CDR3 is 16 amino acids long. Germline V gene data show CDR1 as LNHDA and CDR2 as SQIVND (reference sequence). The CDR3 here is CASSDPGTSGYNEQFF. In nucleotides, the CDR3 is TGTGCCAGTAGTGATCCCGGGACTAGCGGGTACAATGAGCAGTTCTTC.

This clone was picked up one time. This chain joins TRBV27 and TRBJ1-4; D remains ambiguous. CDR1 and CDR2 (germline): MNHEY, SMNVEV (reference sequence). Trimming took 2 bases from V and 7 from J, leaving 11 bases between them. The CDR3 has 14 amino acids. Here the CDR3 reads CASSLRHGGEKLFF. CDR3 bases: TGTGCCAGCAGTTTAAGGCACGGAGGTGAAAAACTGTTTTTT.

This clone has a handful of counts. CDR3 sequence reads: CASSLSSISGVGEQYF. The DNA for the CDR3 is TGTGCCAGCAGTTTATCGAGTATTTCAGGGGTGGGCGAGCAGTACTTC. The chain carries TRBV27 and TRBJ2-7, with D perhaps TRBD1 (6 bases). Trimming removed 0 bases at V and 6 bases at J, with 18 bases between. The germline V gene has CDR1 MNHEY and CDR2 SMNVEV (reference sequence). This CDR3 comprises 16 residues.

This clone turned up a few times. The chain couples TRBV30 to TRBJ2-5; 8 positions match TRBD1. In germline, CDR1 is GTSNPN, CDR2 SVGIG (reference sequence). The CDR3 has 14 residues. V dropped 0 bases and J dropped 7; count of bases not matched to a gene: 7. The CDR3 DNA reads as TGTGCCTGGAGTGTACCAGGGGGCGGTGGGACCCAGTACTTC. Its protein product is CAWSVPGGGGTQYF.

This chain connects TRBV7-2 to TRBJ1-1; possible D gene TRBD1, 6 bases. The CDR3 is made up of 14 amino acids. Trimming pared 2 bases from V and 3 bases from J, leaving 10 bases between. Germline assignment: CDR1 SGHTA and CDR2 FQGNSA. CDR3 nucleotides: TGTGCCAGCAGCTTACAGGGGATATACACTGAAGCTTTCTTT. Protein product: CASSLQGIYTEAFF.

V is TRBV27 and J is TRBJ1-1, with a tentative D call TRBD1 (5 bases). CDR1 is MNHEY and CDR2 is SMNVEV in the germline V gene (reference sequence). The CDR3 loop spans 13 amino acids. The V end was cut by 5 bases, the J end by 1 base, with 8 bases between. DNA of the CDR3: TGTGCCAGCAGTCTCGACAGGAACACTGAAGCTTTCTTT. Amino acids: CASSLDRNTEAFF.

The rearrangement links TRBV25-1 to TRBJ1-2; D is unresolved. CDR1 and CDR2 (germline): MGHDK, SYGVNS. V lost 3 bases to trimming and J lost 8 bases, with 16 bases between them. The CDR3 runs to 14 residues. CDR3 in amino acids: CASSEEVGFGGYTF. CDR3 DNA: TGTGCCAGCAGTGAGGAGGTGGGGTTTGGCGGCTACACCTTC.

The chain's CDR3 is CASSLEPSNTGELFF. CDR3 sequence (DNA): TGTGCCAGCAGCTTAGAGCCCTCGAACACCGGGGAGCTGTTTTTT. This chain uses TRBV7-8 with TRBJ2-2; D is uncertain. The ends were cut back, 1 base at V and 0 bases at J, with 6 bases in the middle. CDR1 SGHVS and CDR2 FQNEAQ come from the germline V gene. The CDR3 length is 15 residues.

In this sample, this clone turned up a few times. J is TRBJ2-5 and V is TRBV25-1, with 9 bases that match TRBD2. The V and J ends lost 5 bases and 5 bases, in that order; junction bases with no gene match: 9. The CDR3 is 15 residues long. Per the germline V gene, CDR1 is MGHDK and CDR2 is SYGVNS. CDR3 in amino acids: CASSLKLAGRETQYF. The DNA of the CDR3 is TGTGCCAGCAGTCTCAAACTAGCGGGCAGGGAGACCCAGTACTTC.

The gene calls are TRBV29-1 and TRBJ2-7; 7 nucleotides match TRBD1. The CDR3 is 15 amino acids. The J segment lost 0 bases and the V segment lost 7 bases, leaving 12 bases of the junction unmatched. In germline, CDR1 is SQVTM, CDR2 ANQGSEA. In nucleotides, the CDR3 is TGCAGCGCTAAAGAGGGAACAGGGGACTCCTACGAGCAGTACTTC. This translates into CSAKEGTGDSYEQYF.

This clone came up a few times. The chain joins TRBV19 to TRBJ2-5; D gene unclear. Germline V lookup: CDR1 LNHDA, CDR2 SQIVND (reference sequence). The CDR3 has 13 amino acids. V was shortened by 6 bases and J by 2 bases, with 10 bases between the two germline ends. The CDR3 sequence: CASRWANQETQYF. CDR3 DNA: TGTGCCAGTAGGTGGGCAAATCAAGAGACCCAGTACTTC.

The chain links TRBV4-2 to TRBJ1-5; D gene ambiguous. From germline, CDR1 is LGHNA and CDR2 YNFKEQ. The V end was cut by 1 base, the J end by 4 bases, with 11 bases between. There are 15 residues in the CDR3. This chain's CDR3 is CASSQGGGSNQPQHF. The CDR3, as DNA: TGTGCCAGCAGCCAAGGCGGAGGCTCTAATCAGCCCCAGCATTTT.

The J gene is TRBJ2-2, the V gene TRBV18; 10 bases map to TRBD2. V dropped 4 bases and J dropped 4; count of bases not matched to a gene: 15. Germline V CDR1 and CDR2: KGHSH, LQKENI. The length of the CDR3 is 19 residues. The CDR3 region has the DNA TGTGCCAGCTCACGAAACGTCGGTTCAGCGGGAGGGTCCACCGGGGAGCTGTTTTTT. It is translated as CASSRNVGSAGGSTGELFF.

This chain uses TRBV29-1 with TRBJ2-7; TRBD1 matches at 7 bases. CDR3 length equals 14 residues. The germline CDR1 and CDR2 sequences are SQVTM and ANQGSEA. Trimming at V came to 7 bases and at J to 2 bases, leaving 11 bases not matched to a gene. CDR3 loop: CSAGMGQLTYEQYF. The CDR3 nucleotides are TGCAGCGCCGGAATGGGACAGCTCACCTACGAGCAGTACTTC.

The chain uses TRBV10-3 and TRBJ2-1, with TRBD2 matching over 10 bases. V dropped 9 bases and J dropped 5; count of bases not matched to a gene: 7. This CDR3 has 14 amino acids. The V gene's germline CDR1 is ENHRY and CDR2 SYGVKD. The CDR3 DNA follows: TGTGCCATGGAGGATGGGACTAGCGACAATGAGCAGTTCTTC. It encodes CAMEDGTSDNEQFF.

The V call is TRBV6-5, the J call TRBJ2-1, with 11 bases matching TRBD2. CDR3 length: 14 residues. With 6 bases clipped from V and 8 bases from J, the junction kept 6 bases outside the gene matches. The germline CDR1 and CDR2 sequences are MNHEY and SVGAGI. CDR3 sequence: CASRLAGVSDEQFF. CDR3 nucleotide sequence: TGTGCCAGCAGACTAGCGGGAGTCTCTGATGAGCAGTTCTTC.

The rearrangement joins TRBV5-4 to TRBJ2-4; D might be TRBD1 (5 bases). V lost 0 bases and J lost 0, with 10 bases in between. From germline, CDR1 is SGHNT and CDR2 YYREEE (reference sequence). CDR3 size: 16 residues. The chain's CDR3 is CASSLGAGRAKNIQYF. CDR3 coding DNA: TGTGCCAGCAGCTTGGGGGCAGGGCGAGCCAAAAACATTCAGTACTTC.

V and J are TRBV7-2 and TRBJ2-7, with D tentatively TRBD2 (5 bases). Germline values: CDR1 SGHTA, CDR2 FQGNSA. Trimming cost V 2 bases and J 1 base, with 9 bases left between them. The CDR3 totals 14 residues. Here the CDR3 DNA reads TGTGCCAGCAGCTTAACCGGGAAGTCCTACGAGCAGTACTTC. This translates into CASSLTGKSYEQYF.